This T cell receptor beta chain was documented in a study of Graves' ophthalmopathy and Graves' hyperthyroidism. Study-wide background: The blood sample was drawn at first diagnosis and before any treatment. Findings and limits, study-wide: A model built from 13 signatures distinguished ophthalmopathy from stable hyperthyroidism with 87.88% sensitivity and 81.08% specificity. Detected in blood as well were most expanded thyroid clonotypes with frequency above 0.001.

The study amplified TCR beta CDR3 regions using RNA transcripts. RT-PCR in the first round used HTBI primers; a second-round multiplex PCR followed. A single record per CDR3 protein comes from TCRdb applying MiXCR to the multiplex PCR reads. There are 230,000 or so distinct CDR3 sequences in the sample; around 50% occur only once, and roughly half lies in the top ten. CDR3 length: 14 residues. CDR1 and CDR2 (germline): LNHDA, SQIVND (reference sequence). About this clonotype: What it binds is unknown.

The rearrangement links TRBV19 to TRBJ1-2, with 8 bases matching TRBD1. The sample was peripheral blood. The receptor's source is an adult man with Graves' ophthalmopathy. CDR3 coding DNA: TGTGCTAGTTCTACAGGGGGTATGGCCTATGGCTACACCTTC. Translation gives CASSTGGMAYGYTF.